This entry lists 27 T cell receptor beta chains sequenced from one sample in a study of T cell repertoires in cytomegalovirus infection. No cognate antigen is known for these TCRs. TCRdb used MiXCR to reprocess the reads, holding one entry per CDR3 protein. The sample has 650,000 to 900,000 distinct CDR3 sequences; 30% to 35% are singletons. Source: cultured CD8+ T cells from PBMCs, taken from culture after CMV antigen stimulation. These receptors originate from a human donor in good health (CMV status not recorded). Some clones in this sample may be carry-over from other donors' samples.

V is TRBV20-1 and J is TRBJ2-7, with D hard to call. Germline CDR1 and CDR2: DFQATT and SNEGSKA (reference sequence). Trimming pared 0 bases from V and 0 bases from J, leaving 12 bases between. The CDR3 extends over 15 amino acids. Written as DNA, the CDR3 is TGCAGTGCTAGAGATTACGCCGCGAGCTCCTACGAGCAGTACTTC. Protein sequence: CSARDYAASSYEQYF.

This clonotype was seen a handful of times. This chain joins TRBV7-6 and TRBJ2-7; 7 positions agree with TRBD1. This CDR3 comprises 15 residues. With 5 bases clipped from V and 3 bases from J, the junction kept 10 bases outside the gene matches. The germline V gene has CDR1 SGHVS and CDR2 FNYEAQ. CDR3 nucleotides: TGTGCCAGCAGCCGTGAGACAGGGCCCCTCTACGAGCAGTACTTC. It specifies CASSRETGPLYEQYF.

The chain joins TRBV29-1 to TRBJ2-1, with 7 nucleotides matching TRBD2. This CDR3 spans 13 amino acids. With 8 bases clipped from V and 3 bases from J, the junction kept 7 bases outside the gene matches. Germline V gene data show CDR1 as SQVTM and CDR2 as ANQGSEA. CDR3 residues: CSLKTSNYNEQFF. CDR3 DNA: TGCAGCCTTAAGACTAGCAACTACAATGAGCAGTTCTTC.

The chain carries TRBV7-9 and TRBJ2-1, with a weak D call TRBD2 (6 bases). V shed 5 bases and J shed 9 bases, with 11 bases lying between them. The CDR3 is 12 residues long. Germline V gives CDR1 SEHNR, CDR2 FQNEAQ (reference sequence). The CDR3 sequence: CASSPPGVEQFF. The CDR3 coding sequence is TGTGCCAGCAGCCCGCCGGGGGTTGAGCAGTTCTTC.

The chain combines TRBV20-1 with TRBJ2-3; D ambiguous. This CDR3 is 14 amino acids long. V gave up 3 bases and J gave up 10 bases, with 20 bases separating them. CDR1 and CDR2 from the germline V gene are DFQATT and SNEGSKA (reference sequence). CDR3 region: CSASPRALDTAQYF. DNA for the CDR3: TGCAGTGCTAGCCCCCGGGCGCTCGACACGGCGCAGTATTTT.

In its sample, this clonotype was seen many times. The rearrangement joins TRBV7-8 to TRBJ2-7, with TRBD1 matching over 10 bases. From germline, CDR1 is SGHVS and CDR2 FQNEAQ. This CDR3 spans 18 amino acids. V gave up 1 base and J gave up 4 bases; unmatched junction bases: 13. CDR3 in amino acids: CASSLERSTRDRGYEQYV. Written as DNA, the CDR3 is TGTGCCAGCAGCTTAGAAAGATCGACCCGGGACAGGGGTTACGAGCAGTACGTC.

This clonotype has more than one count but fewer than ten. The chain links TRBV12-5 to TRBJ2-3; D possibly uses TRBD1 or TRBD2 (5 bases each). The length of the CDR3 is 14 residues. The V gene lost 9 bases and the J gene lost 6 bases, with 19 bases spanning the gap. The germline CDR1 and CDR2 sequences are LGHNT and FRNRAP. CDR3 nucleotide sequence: TGTGCTAGACACCGTGAGGGGTCGGATGATACGCAGTATTTT. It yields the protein CARHREGSDDTQYF.

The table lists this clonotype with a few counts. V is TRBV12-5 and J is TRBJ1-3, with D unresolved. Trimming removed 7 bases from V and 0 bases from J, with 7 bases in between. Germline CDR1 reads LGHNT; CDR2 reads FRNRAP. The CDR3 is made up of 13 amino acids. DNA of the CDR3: TGTGCTAGTGTTCAGAGCTCTGGAAACACCATATATTTT. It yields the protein CASVQSSGNTIYF.

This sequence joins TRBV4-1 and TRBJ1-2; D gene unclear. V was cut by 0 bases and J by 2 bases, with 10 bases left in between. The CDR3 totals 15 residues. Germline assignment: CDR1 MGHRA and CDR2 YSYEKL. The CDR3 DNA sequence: TGCGCCAGCAGCCAAGATACGGGTTCCAACTATGGCTACACCTTC. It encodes CASSQDTGSNYGYTF.

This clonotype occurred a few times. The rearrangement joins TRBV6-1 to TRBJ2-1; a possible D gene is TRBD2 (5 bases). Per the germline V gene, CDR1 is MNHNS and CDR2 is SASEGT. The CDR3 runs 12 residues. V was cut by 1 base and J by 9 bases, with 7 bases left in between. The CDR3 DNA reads TGTGCCAGCAGTGAAGAAGGGAGTGAGCAGTTCTTC. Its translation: CASSEEGSEQFF.

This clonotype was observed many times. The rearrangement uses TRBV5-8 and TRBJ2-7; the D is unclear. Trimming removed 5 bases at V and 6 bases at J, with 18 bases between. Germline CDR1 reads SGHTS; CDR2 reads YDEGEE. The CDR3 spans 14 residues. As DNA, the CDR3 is TGTGCCAGCAGTGATCCACGTCCTCCCCTCGAGCAGTACGTC. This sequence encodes CASSDPRPPLEQYV.

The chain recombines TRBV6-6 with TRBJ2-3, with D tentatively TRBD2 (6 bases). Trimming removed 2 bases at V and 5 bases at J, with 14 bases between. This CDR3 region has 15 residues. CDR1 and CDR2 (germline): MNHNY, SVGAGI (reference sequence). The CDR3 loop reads CASSYPRLGLDTQYF. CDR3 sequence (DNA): TGTGCCAGCAGTTACCCCCGATTGGGACTAGATACGCAGTATTTT.

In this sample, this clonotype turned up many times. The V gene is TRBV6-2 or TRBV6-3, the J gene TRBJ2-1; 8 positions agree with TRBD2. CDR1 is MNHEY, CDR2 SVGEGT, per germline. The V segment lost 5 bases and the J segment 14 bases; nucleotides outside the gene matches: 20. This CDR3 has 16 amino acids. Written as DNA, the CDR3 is TGTGCCAGCAGTACCCGGGAGCGGGGGCCCCTCGGGGAGGAGTTCTTC. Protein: CASSTRERGPLGEEFF.

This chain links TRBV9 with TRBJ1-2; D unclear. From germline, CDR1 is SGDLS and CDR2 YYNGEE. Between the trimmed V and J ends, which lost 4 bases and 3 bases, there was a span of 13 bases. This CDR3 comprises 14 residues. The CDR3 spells CASSQDGVHYGYTF. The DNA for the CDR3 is TGTGCCAGCAGCCAGGACGGGGTGCACTATGGCTACACCTTC.

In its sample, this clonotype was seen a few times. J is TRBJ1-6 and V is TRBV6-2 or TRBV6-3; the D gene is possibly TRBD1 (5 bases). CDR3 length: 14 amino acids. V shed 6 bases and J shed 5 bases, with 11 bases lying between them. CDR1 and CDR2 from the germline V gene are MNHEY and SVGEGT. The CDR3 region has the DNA TGTGCCAGCAGCCCGGGACCGAATAATTCACCCCTCCACTTT. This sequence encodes CASSPGPNNSPLHF.

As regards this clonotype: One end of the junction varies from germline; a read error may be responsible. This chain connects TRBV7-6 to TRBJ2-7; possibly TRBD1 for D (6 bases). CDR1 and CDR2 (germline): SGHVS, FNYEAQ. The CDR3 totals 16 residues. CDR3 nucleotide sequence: TGTGCTAGCAGCCCCTTTTCGACAGGAGCCTTGGACGAGCAGTACTTC. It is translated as CASSPFSTGALDEQYF.

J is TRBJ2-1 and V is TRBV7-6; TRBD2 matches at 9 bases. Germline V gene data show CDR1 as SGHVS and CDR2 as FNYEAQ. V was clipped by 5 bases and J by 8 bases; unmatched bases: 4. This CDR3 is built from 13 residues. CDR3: CASSQRTSDEQFF. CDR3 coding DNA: TGTGCCAGCAGCCAACGGACTAGCGATGAGCAGTTCTTC.

This CDR3 reads CASSYSTWADMNTEAFF. Here the CDR3 DNA reads TGTGCCAGCAGTTACTCGACGTGGGCGGATATGAACACTGAAGCTTTCTTT. This sequence joins TRBV6-2 or TRBV6-3 and TRBJ1-1; unclear D gene. Trimming took 0 bases from V and 0 from J, leaving 14 bases between them. The CDR3 covers 17 residues. Germline CDR1 is MNHEY and CDR2 is SVGEGT.

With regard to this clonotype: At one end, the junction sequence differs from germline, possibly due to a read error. The CDR3 sequence: CPSSLVGTDESGYTF. CDR3 bases: TGTCCCAGCAGCTTAGTTGGGACAGATGAGAGTGGCTACACCTTC. The chain combines TRBV7-6 with TRBJ1-2; TRBD1 matches at 7 bases. CDR3 length equals 15 residues. Germline loops: CDR1 SGHVS, CDR2 FNYEAQ.

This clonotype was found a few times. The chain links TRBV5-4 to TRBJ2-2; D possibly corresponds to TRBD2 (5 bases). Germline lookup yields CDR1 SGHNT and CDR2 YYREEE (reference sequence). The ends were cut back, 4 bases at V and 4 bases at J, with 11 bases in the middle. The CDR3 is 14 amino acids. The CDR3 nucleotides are TGTGCCAGCAGCAACGGACTTCGCACCGGGGAGCTGTTTTTT. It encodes CASSNGLRTGELFF.

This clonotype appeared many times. The CDR3 sequence is CASSLARRGGTDTQYF. The CDR3 DNA is TGTGCCAGCAGCTTAGCCCGACGCGGGGGCACAGATACGCAGTATTTT. The chain combines TRBV7-6 with TRBJ2-3, with D possibly TRBD2 on 6 matching bases. Germline-derived CDR1 and CDR2 are SGHVS and FNYEAQ. The germline V and J ends were trimmed by 0 bases and 1 base, with 11 bases remaining between them. CDR3 length equals 16 residues.

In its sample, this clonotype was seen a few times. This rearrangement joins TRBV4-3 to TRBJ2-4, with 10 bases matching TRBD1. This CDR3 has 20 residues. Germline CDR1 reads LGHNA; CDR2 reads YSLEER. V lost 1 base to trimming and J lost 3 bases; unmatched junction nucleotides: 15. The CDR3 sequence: CASSQGVRDRGDRVKNIQYF. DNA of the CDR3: TGCGCCAGCAGCCAAGGGGTCCGGGACAGGGGAGATCGGGTCAAAAACATTCAGTACTTC.

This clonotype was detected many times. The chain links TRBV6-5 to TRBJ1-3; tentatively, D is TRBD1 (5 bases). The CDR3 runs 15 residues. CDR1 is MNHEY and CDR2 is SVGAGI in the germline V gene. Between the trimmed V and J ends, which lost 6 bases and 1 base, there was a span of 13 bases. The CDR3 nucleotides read TGTGCCAGCAGAATCGACAGCGCATCTGGAAACACCATATATTTT. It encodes CASRIDSASGNTIYF.

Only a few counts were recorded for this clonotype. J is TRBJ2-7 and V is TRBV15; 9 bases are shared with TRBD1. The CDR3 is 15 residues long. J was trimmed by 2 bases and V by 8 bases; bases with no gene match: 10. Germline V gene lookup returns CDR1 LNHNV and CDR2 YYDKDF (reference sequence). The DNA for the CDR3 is TGTGCCACCGGGAATCCGGGACAGGGAACCTACGAGCAGTACTTC. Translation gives CATGNPGQGTYEQYF.

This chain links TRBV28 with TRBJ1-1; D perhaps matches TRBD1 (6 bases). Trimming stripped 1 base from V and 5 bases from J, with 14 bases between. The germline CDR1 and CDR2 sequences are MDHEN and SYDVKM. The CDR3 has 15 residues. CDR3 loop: CASSLYRERKTEAFF. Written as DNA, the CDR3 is TGTGCCAGCAGTTTATACAGGGAAAGGAAGACTGAAGCTTTCTTT. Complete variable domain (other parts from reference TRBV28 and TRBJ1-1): DVKVTQSSRYLVKRTGEKVFLECVQDMDHENMFWYRQDPGLGLRLIYFSYDVKMKEKGDIPEGYSVSREKKERFSLILESASTNQTSMYLCASSLYRERKTEAFFGQGTRLTVV.

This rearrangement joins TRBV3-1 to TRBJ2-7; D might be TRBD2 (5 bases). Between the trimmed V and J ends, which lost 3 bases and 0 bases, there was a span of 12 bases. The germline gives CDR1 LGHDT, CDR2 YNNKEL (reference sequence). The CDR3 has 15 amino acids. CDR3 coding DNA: TGTGCCAGCAGCCAGAATGACGGGAACTCCTACGAGCAGTACTTC. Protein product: CASSQNDGNSYEQYF.

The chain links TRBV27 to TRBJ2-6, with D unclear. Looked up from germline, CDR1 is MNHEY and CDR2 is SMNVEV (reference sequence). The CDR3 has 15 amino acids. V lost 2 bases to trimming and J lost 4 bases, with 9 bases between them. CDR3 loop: CASSLGRPGANVLTF. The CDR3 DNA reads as TGTGCCAGCAGTTTAGGCAGGCCCGGGGCCAACGTCCTGACTTTC.